A single sample gave rise to the 31 T cell receptor beta chains below, sequenced in a study of shared clonotypes between healthy human individuals. Naive CD8 isolation took CD45RO-negative cells positively selected for CCR7 and excluded terminally differentiated effector memory CD45RA+ cells. Only in-frame clones appear in the TCRdb table, and some are missing; sequencing was by immunoSEQ multiplex PCR. The profile covers millions of clones, with 85% to 95% appearing a single time and 0.9% to 1.4% taken by the ten largest. The specimen was naive CD8+ T cells sorted from blood. These receptors all stem from a man aged 18 to 29 in good health.

The chain has TRBV5-4 and TRBJ2-3, with no clear D. V was trimmed by 0 bases and J by 1 base, leaving 9 bases between them. This CDR3 comprises 15 residues. Germline CDR1 is SGHNT and CDR2 is YYREEE (reference sequence). CDR3 protein: CASSLGLWGTDTQYF. CDR3 sequence (DNA): TGTGCCAGCAGCTTGGGTCTTTGGGGCACAGATACGCAGTATTTT. Full variable domain (outside the CDR3, taken from reference TRBV5-4 and TRBJ2-3): ETGVTQSPTHLIKTRGQQVTLRCSSQSGHNTVSWYQQALGQGPQFIFQYYREEENGRGNFPPRFSGLQFPNYSSELNVNALELDDSALYLCASSLGLWGTDTQYFGPGTRLTVL.

The genes are TRBV28 and TRBJ2-1; D is ambiguous. Trimming pared 3 bases from V and 4 bases from J, leaving 7 bases between. CDR1 is MDHEN and CDR2 is SYDVKM in the germline V gene. This CDR3 spans 13 amino acids. CDR3 sequence reads: CASSLARYNEQFF. The CDR3 nucleotides read TGTGCCAGCAGTTTGGCCAGGTACAATGAGCAGTTCTTC.

J is TRBJ2-1 and V is TRBV4-3; 7 bases fit TRBD1. The ends lost 1 base at V and 0 bases at J; junction bases unmatched: 12. The V gene's germline CDR1 is LGHNA and CDR2 YSLEER. The CDR3 covers 19 residues. The CDR3 DNA reads as TGCGCCAGCAGCCAAGTTCTTTACGGGACAGCCGGCTCCTACAATGAGCAGTTCTTC. Translated, it gives CASSQVLYGTAGSYNEQFF.

The chain uses TRBV27 and TRBJ1-1; maybe TRBD1 (5 bases). The germline V gene has CDR1 MNHEY and CDR2 SMNVEV (reference sequence). The V end was cut by 5 bases, the J end by 11 bases, with 18 bases between. The CDR3 covers 13 residues. The CDR3 sequence is CASSGGEPGRAFF. DNA of the CDR3: TGTGCCAGCAGTGGGGGGGAACCCGGTAGGGCTTTCTTT.

The chain combines TRBV5-1 with TRBJ1-4, with 7 bases lining up with TRBD1. J gave up 6 bases and V 3 bases, and 8 bases lay outside the gene matches. This CDR3 region has 15 residues. Germline V lookup: CDR1 SGHRS, CDR2 YFSETQ. The chain's CDR3 is CASSWGTAGDEKLFF. CDR3 nucleotides: TGCGCCAGCAGCTGGGGGACAGCGGGCGATGAAAAACTGTTTTTT.

The chain links TRBV27 to TRBJ1-5; the D is unclear. Trimming removed 5 bases from V and 6 bases from J, with 11 bases in between. Germline CDR1 MNHEY, CDR2 SMNVEV (reference sequence). CDR3 length: 13 residues. The CDR3, as DNA: TGTGCCAGCAGTGCCCAGTTGGGTCAGCCCCAGCATTTT. Its translation is CASSAQLGQPQHF.

The chain couples TRBV5-1 to TRBJ2-7; 7 bases agree with TRBD2. There are 15 residues in the CDR3. Germline loops: CDR1 SGHRS, CDR2 YFSETQ. The ends lost 0 bases at V and 2 bases at J; junction bases unmatched: 5. The CDR3 loop is CASSLGGLSTYEQYF. CDR3 nucleotide sequence: TGCGCCAGCAGCTTGGGGGGACTATCAACCTACGAGCAGTACTTC.

Concerning this clone: The same CDR3 can be traced to other DNA sequences in this sample. V and J are TRBV5-6 and TRBJ2-5, with TRBD1 matching 8 bases. The length of the CDR3 is 14 residues. Germline CDR1 reads SGHDT; CDR2 reads YYEEEE. V was pared by 4 bases and J by 1 base, with 3 bases of the junction left unmatched. The CDR3 region is CASSLGQGQETQYF. CDR3 coding DNA: TGTGCCAGCAGCCTAGGACAGGGCCAAGAGACCCAGTACTTC.

The rearrangement uses TRBV4-2 and TRBJ2-7; D ambiguous. V lost 4 bases and J 4 bases, leaving 8 bases between the germline ends. Germline CDR1 reads LGHNA; CDR2 reads YNFKEQ. The CDR3 totals 12 residues. The CDR3 loop is CASSPPSYEQYF. The CDR3 DNA reads TGTGCCAGCAGCCCTCCATCGTACGAGCAGTACTTC.

The chain is built from TRBV19 and TRBJ1-2, with unresolved D. The CDR3 is made up of 14 amino acids. The germline V gene has CDR1 LNHDA and CDR2 SQIVND (reference sequence). The V end was cut by 5 bases, the J end by 6 bases, with 16 bases between. Here the CDR3 reads CASSLSLTEHGYTF. CDR3 DNA: TGTGCCAGTAGTCTATCGTTAACTGAGCATGGCTACACCTTC.

The J gene is TRBJ2-2, the V gene TRBV27; 10 bases match TRBD2. Trimming at V came to 5 bases and at J to 4 bases, leaving 7 bases not matched to a gene. This CDR3 has 16 residues. CDR1 and CDR2 from the germline V gene are MNHEY and SMNVEV (reference sequence). The CDR3 here is CASSLSGGHTTGELFF. The CDR3 nucleotides read TGTGCCAGCAGTCTTAGCGGGGGGCACACCACCGGGGAGCTGTTTTTT.

The V gene is TRBV25-1, the J gene TRBJ2-7, with 8 bases that match TRBD2. The germline CDR1 and CDR2 sequences are MGHDK and SYGVNS. The V gene end was trimmed by 6 bases and the J gene end by 6 bases; junction bases not matched to a gene: 13. This CDR3 has 15 amino acids. As DNA, the CDR3 is TGTGCCAGCAGCCTGTCCGGGACTAGTTTCTTCGAGCAGTACTTC. Its translation is CASSLSGTSFFEQYF.

This rearrangement joins TRBV29-1 to TRBJ2-7; D perhaps matches TRBD2 (5 bases). Germline loops: CDR1 SQVTM, CDR2 ANQGSEA. Between the trimmed V and J ends, which lost 0 bases and 3 bases, there was a span of 12 bases. CDR3 size: 14 residues. CDR3 coding DNA: TGCAGCGTTGAAGAGGGGAACGGGAACTACGAGCAGTACTTC. Encoded protein: CSVEEGNGNYEQYF.

On this clone itself: This CDR3 is also generated by other DNA sequences in the sample. The gene calls are TRBV7-2 and TRBJ2-1, with no clear D. Germline V gene data show CDR1 as SGHTA and CDR2 as FQGNSA. The germline V and J ends were trimmed by 0 bases and 7 bases, with 7 bases remaining between them. CDR3 length equals 13 residues. The CDR3 reads CASSLALGNEQFF. The CDR3 nucleotides read TGTGCCAGCAGCTTAGCGTTAGGGAATGAGCAGTTCTTC.

The chain combines TRBV15 with TRBJ1-4; tentatively, D is TRBD1 (5 bases). The V gene lost 0 bases and the J gene lost 5 bases, with 13 bases spanning the gap. Germline V CDR1 and CDR2: LNHNV, YYDKDF (reference sequence). CDR3 size: 16 residues. The CDR3 coding sequence is TGTGCCACCAGCAGAGATGGCGGGGCCAGCAATGAAAAACTGTTTTTT. Translating it yields CATSRDGGASNEKLFF.

Remarks on this clone: Other DNA sequences in this sample translate to the same CDR3. This sequence joins TRBV9 and TRBJ2-7; 7 bases fit TRBD1. The CDR3 is 15 amino acids. The V segment lost 0 bases and the J segment 0 bases; nucleotides outside the gene matches: 3. Looked up from germline, CDR1 is SGDLS and CDR2 is YYNGEE. Here the CDR3 DNA reads TGTGCCAGCAGCGTAGAGGCAGGGGGCTCCTACGAGCAGTACTTC. The encoded protein is CASSVEAGGSYEQYF.

Only one count was recorded for this clone. This chain connects TRBV19 to TRBJ1-2; a possible D gene is TRBD1 (5 bases). The CDR3 spans 13 residues. Germline V gene sequence: CDR1 LNHDA, CDR2 SQIVND (reference sequence). Deletions cut 6 bases from V and 12 bases from J, with 20 bases between. The CDR3 DNA reads TGTGCCAGTAGCCGAACCCCGGGACTCGGGGACACCTTC. Its protein is CASSRTPGLGDTF.

As for this clone: The identical CDR3 is also encoded by other nucleotide sequences in the sample. This chain connects TRBV7-9 to TRBJ2-5; 8 positions match TRBD2. This CDR3 has 13 amino acids. CDR1 and CDR2 (germline): SEHNR, FQNEAQ (reference sequence). Trimming removed 5 bases from V and 3 bases from J; junction bases left unmatched: 2. The DNA for the CDR3 is TGTGCCAGCAGCCGAGCGGGAGAAGAGACCCAGTACTTC. Its protein product is CASSRAGEETQYF.

This clone was recorded once. The chain joins TRBV7-9 to TRBJ2-1; TRBD1 might be the D (6 bases). Germline-derived CDR1 and CDR2 are SEHNR and FQNEAQ (reference sequence). With 6 bases removed from V and 0 bases from J, the gap between germline ends came to 12 bases. This CDR3 has 15 amino acids. In DNA form, the CDR3 reads TGTGCCAGCAGGGACGGACAGAGCTCCTACAATGAGCAGTTCTTC. It yields the protein CASRDGQSSYNEQFF. Drawing the rest from reference TRBV7-9 and TRBJ2-1, the complete variable domain is DTGVSQNPRHKITKRGQNVTFRCDPISEHNRLYWYRQTLGQGPEFLTYFQNEAQLEKSRLLSDRFSAERPKGSFSTLEIQRTEQGDSAMYLCASRDGQSSYNEQFFGPGTRLTVL.

The V gene is TRBV28, the J gene TRBJ2-7; no clear D gene. The CDR3 runs 13 residues. Trimming took 5 bases from V and 3 from J, leaving 11 bases between them. Per the germline V gene, CDR1 is MDHEN and CDR2 is SYDVKM. CDR3 sequence reads: CASSETTGYEQYF. The CDR3 DNA reads TGTGCCAGCAGTGAAACAACGGGCTACGAGCAGTACTTC. Variable domain in full (rest from reference TRBV28 and TRBJ2-7): DVKVTQSSRYLVKRTGEKVFLECVQDMDHENMFWYRQDPGLGLRLIYFSYDVKMKEKGDIPEGYSVSREKKERFSLILESASTNQTSMYLCASSETTGYEQYFGPGTRLTVT.

This chain links TRBV21-1 with TRBJ2-5; the D segment call TRBD2 is taken from the table without a DNA check. TRBV21-1 is a pseudogene. This CDR3 has 15 residues. The CDR3 DNA reads as TGTGCCAGCACACGGGCGGGGGGGCTCCGAGAGACCCAGTACTTC. Its protein is CASTRAGGLRETQYF.

The CDR3 coding sequence is TGCAGCGTTGAGTCCCGGGACAGTGACGAGCAGTACTTC. Translating gives CSVESRDSDEQYF. The chain couples TRBV29-1 to TRBJ2-7; TRBD1 agrees at 7 bases. V gave up 3 bases and J gave up 5 bases; unmatched junction bases: 7. The CDR3 has 13 residues. CDR1 is SQVTM, CDR2 ANQGSEA, per germline.

V usage is TRBV15 and J usage is TRBJ2-7; D may be TRBD1 or TRBD2 (5 bases each). This CDR3 contains 16 residues. Germline V lookup: CDR1 LNHNV, CDR2 YYDKDF (reference sequence). V was trimmed by 0 bases and J by 3 bases, leaving 15 bases between them. CDR3 protein: CATSRDRGTALYEQYF. In DNA, the CDR3 is TGTGCCACCAGCAGAGATCGAGGGACGGCTCTCTACGAGCAGTACTTC.

The rearrangement uses TRBV4-3 and TRBJ2-3, with D hard to call. Looked up from germline, CDR1 is LGHNA and CDR2 is YSLEER. Trimming removed 0 bases at V and 0 bases at J, with 10 bases between. This CDR3 comprises 16 residues. The CDR3 coding sequence is TGCGCCAGCAGCCAAGATCTCGCGCTTAGCACAGATACGCAGTATTTT. It translates to CASSQDLALSTDTQYF.

The V and J genes are TRBV5-4 and TRBJ2-5, with D perhaps matching TRBD2 (6 bases). CDR3 size: 14 residues. Per the germline V gene, CDR1 is SGHNT and CDR2 is YYREEE (reference sequence). The V and J ends lost 4 bases and 7 bases respectively, with 17 bases between them. The CDR3 nucleotides read TGTGCCAGCAGCGTAGACACGGGGGTGTTGACCCAGTACTTC. As protein: CASSVDTGVLTQYF.

The CDR3 DNA reads as TGTGCCAGTAGTATAGATGCGGACAGGGGTGTCGAGCAGTACTTC. As protein: CASSIDADRGVEQYF. V usage is TRBV19 and J usage is TRBJ2-7; 9 positions agree with TRBD1. Trimming removed 0 bases from V and 6 bases from J; junction bases left unmatched: 6. Germline lookup yields CDR1 LNHDA and CDR2 SQIVND (reference sequence). The CDR3 extends over 15 amino acids.

The rearrangement uses TRBV7-9 and TRBJ2-2, with D perhaps matching TRBD2 (6 bases). CDR3 length: 14 residues. V was shortened by 5 bases and J by 8 bases, with 15 bases between the two germline ends. Per germline, CDR1 SEHNR and CDR2 FQNEAQ (reference sequence). In DNA form, the CDR3 reads TGTGCCAGCAGCCCCGCCGCGGGGCCGGGGGAGCTGTTTTTT. This gives the protein CASSPAAGPGELFF.

Turning to this clone: The sample has other DNA sequences that encode this CDR3 too. This sequence joins TRBV27 and TRBJ1-5; the D is unclear. The CDR3 runs to 13 residues. Germline CDR1 MNHEY, CDR2 SMNVEV (reference sequence). The V and J ends lost 4 bases and 2 bases respectively, with 6 bases between them. This CDR3 reads CASSSVGNQPQHF. The DNA for the CDR3 is TGTGCCAGCAGTTCGGTGGGCAATCAGCCCCAGCATTTT.

This clone appeared once. V is TRBV11-2 and J is TRBJ2-7, with 13 bases aligning to TRBD2. The CDR3 is made up of 17 amino acids. After removal of 1 base from V and 6 bases from J, the junction contained 9 bases not matched to a gene. Germline V gene sequence: CDR1 SGHAT, CDR2 FQNNGV. CDR3 sequence: CASSLGTSGRGSIEQYF. The CDR3, as DNA: TGTGCCAGCAGCTTAGGAACTAGCGGGAGGGGCAGCATCGAGCAGTACTTC.

This chain joins TRBV4-1 and TRBJ2-3; D gene ambiguous. Germline values: CDR1 MGHRA, CDR2 YSYEKL. The CDR3 length is 15 residues. Trimming left V 6 bases short and J 0 bases short, with 13 bases between. CDR3 sequence (DNA): TGCGCCAGCAGTACGACCCGTTCTAGCACAGATACGCAGTATTTT. It codes for CASSTTRSSTDTQYF.

The rearrangement uses TRBV5-1 and TRBJ2-7, with D perhaps TRBD2 (6 bases). The CDR3 has 14 residues. Trimming shortened V by 3 bases and J by 4 bases, and 14 bases separated the two germline ends. Germline V CDR1 and CDR2: SGHRS, YFSETQ. The CDR3 reads CASSYRDLGYEQYF. In DNA form, the CDR3 reads TGCGCCAGCAGCTACCGGGACTTAGGGTACGAGCAGTACTTC.